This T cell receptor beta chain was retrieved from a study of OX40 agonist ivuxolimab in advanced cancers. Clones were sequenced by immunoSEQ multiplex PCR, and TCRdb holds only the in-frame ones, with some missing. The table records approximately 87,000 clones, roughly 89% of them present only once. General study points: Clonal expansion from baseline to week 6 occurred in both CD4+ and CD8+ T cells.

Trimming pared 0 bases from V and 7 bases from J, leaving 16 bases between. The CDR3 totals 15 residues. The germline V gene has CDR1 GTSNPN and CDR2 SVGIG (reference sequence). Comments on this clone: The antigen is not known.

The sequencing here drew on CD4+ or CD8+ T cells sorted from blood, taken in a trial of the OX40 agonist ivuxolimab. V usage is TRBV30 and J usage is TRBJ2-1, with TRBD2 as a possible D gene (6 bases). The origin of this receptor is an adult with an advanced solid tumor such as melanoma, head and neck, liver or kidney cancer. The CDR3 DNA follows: TGTGCCTGGAGTGTCGGCGGGAATGGAAAAAATGAGCAGTTCTTC. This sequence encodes CAWSVGGNGKNEQFF.